This T cell receptor (beta chain) was observed in a study of Graves' ophthalmopathy and Graves' hyperthyroidism. The study, taken as a whole, reports: A 13-signature model separated ophthalmopathy from stable hyperthyroidism, reaching about 88% sensitivity and less than 82% specificity cross-validated.

RNA transcripts yielded amplified TCR beta CDR3 regions. Scientists carried out first-round RT-PCR using HTBI primers and then a second-round multiplex PCR. MiXCR, applied by TCRdb to the multiplex PCR reads, yields one record per CDR3 protein. This table has around 1,200,000 distinct CDR3 sequences, 35% to 45% appearing once. This clonotype was recorded a few times. Antigen: not known. Other autoimmune diseases, uncontrolled infections, pregnancy and lactation each led to patient exclusion. Thyroid ultrasound, orbital computed tomography, TRAb, serum thyroxine and clinical symptoms formed the basis of diagnosis. This CDR3 has 12 residues. Germline values: CDR1 MNHEY, CDR2 SVGEGT. V was shortened by 6 bases and J by 7 bases, with 10 bases between the two germline ends.

The source of this sequence is an adult man with Graves' hyperthyroidism. The chain couples TRBV6-2 or TRBV6-3 to TRBJ1-5; no reliable D call. Sequenced: peripheral blood or thyroid tissue (not recorded which). The chain's CDR3 is CASRTLGQPQHF. CDR3 sequence (DNA): TGTGCCAGCAGAACCTTAGGACAGCCCCAGCATTTT.